This TCR beta chain derives from a study of T cell repertoires in cytomegalovirus infection. Turning to the study itself: Shared public TCR beta signatures pointed to both CMV infection and a matching HLA type.

Notes on the study in general: Individuals carrying CMV plus the relevant HLA were identified by cumulative frequency of public TCR beta families.

Concerning this clonotype: Its antigen is currently unknown.

MiXCR was run by TCRdb on the reads, yielding one entry per CDR3 protein. The sample includes 450,000 to 550,000 distinct CDR3 sequences, approximately 40% of them seen just once. Specimen: cultured PBMCs, collected from culture after CMV antigen stimulation. This receptor was obtained from a human donor in good health (CMV status not recorded). Some clones in this sample may be carry-over from other donors' samples.

CDR3 in DNA: TGTGCCACCAGCAGATACCATGGGCGGTCGGGGTCCCCAGGCTACACCTTC. Amino acids: CATSRYHGRSGSPGYTF. This chain uses TRBV15 with TRBJ1-2, with D unresolved. V dropped 2 bases and J dropped 8 bases, with 24 bases sitting between them. This CDR3 comprises 17 residues. The germline CDR1 and CDR2 sequences are LNHNV and YYDKDF (reference sequence).